This TCR beta chain was observed in a study of cytomegalovirus exposure and HLA in healthy donors. This CDR3 contains 14 residues. The V and J ends lost 4 bases and 0 bases respectively, with 10 bases between them. CDR1 is SGDLS and CDR2 is YYNGEE in the germline V gene. Comment on this clone: The antigen remains unidentified.

The PCR had 60 Vbeta and 13 Jbeta primers. TCRdb's table, derived via immunoSEQ multiplex PCR, lists solely in-frame clones and lacks some. This sample has more than 90,000 clones, with roughly four fifths found just once. Whole-study findings and limits: In vitro assays verified that three CMV-associated chains recognized CMV antigens specifically. High sensitivity and specificity were reportedly achieved when the classifier diagnosed cytomegalovirus status. In an earlier analysis, productive rearrangement rates for most beta V segments clustered near 87% or 30%.

This rearrangement joins TRBV9 to TRBJ1-2, with D perhaps matching TRBD1 (6 bases). Sequencing input: PBMCs. This TCR was sampled from a female donor in good health and CMV-seronegative. CDR3 sequence (DNA): TGTGCCAGCAGCCGGGAGGGGGCTAACTATGGCTACACCTTC. As protein: CASSREGANYGYTF.